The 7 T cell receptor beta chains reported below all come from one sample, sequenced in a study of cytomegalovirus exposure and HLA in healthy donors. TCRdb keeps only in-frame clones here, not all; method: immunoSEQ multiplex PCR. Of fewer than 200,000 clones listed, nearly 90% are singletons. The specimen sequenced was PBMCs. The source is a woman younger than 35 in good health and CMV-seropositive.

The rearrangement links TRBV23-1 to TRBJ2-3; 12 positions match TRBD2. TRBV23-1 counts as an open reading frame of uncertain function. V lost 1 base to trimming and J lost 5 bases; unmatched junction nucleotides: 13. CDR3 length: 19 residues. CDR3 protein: CASSQFSSGRALVRDTQYF. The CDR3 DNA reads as TGCGCCAGCAGTCAATTCTCTAGCGGGAGGGCTCTAGTCAGAGATACGCAGTATTTT.

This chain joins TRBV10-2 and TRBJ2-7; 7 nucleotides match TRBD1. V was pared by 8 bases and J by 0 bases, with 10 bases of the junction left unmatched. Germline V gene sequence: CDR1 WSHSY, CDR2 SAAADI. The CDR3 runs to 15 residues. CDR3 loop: CASQDRDSLSYEQYF. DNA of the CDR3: TGCGCCAGCCAAGACCGGGACAGCCTCTCCTACGAGCAGTACTTC.

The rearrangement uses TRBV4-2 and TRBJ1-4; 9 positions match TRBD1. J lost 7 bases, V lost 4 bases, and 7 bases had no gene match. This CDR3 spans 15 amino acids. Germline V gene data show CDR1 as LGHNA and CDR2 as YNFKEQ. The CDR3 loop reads CASSRGGTGFEKLFF. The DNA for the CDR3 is TGTGCCAGCAGCCGGGGGGGGACAGGGTTTGAAAAACTGTTTTTT.

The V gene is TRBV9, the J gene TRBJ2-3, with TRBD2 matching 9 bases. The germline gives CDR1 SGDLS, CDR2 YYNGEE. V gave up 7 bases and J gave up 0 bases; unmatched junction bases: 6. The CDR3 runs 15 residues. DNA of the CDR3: TGTGCCAGCTCCTTAGCGGGAGTCAGCACAGATACGCAGTATTTT. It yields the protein CASSLAGVSTDTQYF. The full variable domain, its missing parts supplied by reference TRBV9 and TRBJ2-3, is DSGVTQTPKHLITATGQRVTLRCSPRSGDLSVYWYQQSLDQGLQFLIQYYNGEERAKGNILERFSAQQFPDLHSELNLSSLELGDSALYFCASSLAGVSTDTQYFGPGTRLTVL.

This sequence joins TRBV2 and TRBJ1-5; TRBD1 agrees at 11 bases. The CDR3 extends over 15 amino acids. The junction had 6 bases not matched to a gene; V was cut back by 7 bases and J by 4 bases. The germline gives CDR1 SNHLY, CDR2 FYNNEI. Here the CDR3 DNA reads TGTGCCAGCACCCGCGGGACAGGGGGGAATCAGCCCCAGCATTTT. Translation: CASTRGTGGNQPQHF.

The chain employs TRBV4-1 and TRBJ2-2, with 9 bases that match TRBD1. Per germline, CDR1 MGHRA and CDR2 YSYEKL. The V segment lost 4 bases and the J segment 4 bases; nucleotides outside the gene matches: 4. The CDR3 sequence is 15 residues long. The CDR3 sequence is CASSPPGQGTGELFF. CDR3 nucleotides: TGCGCCAGCAGCCCGCCGGGACAGGGCACCGGGGAGCTGTTTTTT.

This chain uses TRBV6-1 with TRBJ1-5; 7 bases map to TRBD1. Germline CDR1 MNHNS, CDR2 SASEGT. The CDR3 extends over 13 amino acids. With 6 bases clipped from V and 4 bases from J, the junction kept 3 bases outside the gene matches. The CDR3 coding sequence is TGTGCCAGCAGCCGACAGGGTAATCAGCCCCAGCATTTT. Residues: CASSRQGNQPQHF.